The 28 T cell receptor beta chains below come from one sample, sequenced in a study of cytomegalovirus exposure and HLA in healthy donors. 60 Vbeta and 13 Jbeta primers were used in PCR. Here immunoSEQ multiplex PCR was the method, and the copy in TCRdb shows in-frame clones only, minus some. Here the sample spans 140,000 or so clones, roughly 80% being singletons. Source material: PBMCs. Receptor source: a woman between 40 and 50 years old in good health and CMV-seropositive.

The rearrangement joins TRBV27 to TRBJ2-1; possibly TRBD1 for D (7 bases). Trimming took 5 bases from V and 8 from J, leaving 13 bases between them. The CDR3 consists of 13 residues. Germline V gene data show CDR1 as MNHEY and CDR2 as SMNVEV (reference sequence). The CDR3 region has the DNA TGTGCCAGCAGTCCCCAGGGGGGCGATGAGCAGTTCTTC. Translation gives CASSPQGGDEQFF.

The V and J genes are TRBV5-1 and TRBJ2-5; D perhaps matches TRBD2 (5 bases). Germline V CDR1 and CDR2: SGHRS, YFSETQ. The CDR3 spans 13 residues. V was cut by 0 bases and J by 5 bases, with 8 bases left in between. This CDR3 reads CASSLGGEETQYF. CDR3 sequence (DNA): TGCGCCAGCAGCTTGGGTGGGGAGGAGACCCAGTACTTC.

V is TRBV19 and J is TRBJ2-1; no reliable D call. CDR3 length: 13 residues. The germline V and J ends were trimmed by 6 bases and 1 base, with 7 bases remaining between them. Germline values: CDR1 LNHDA, CDR2 SQIVND (reference sequence). The CDR3 loop reads CASSPLSYNEQFF. Written as DNA, the CDR3 is TGTGCCAGTAGCCCCCTTTCCTACAATGAGCAGTTCTTC.

The J gene is TRBJ1-2, the V gene TRBV21-1; the table's D call, TRBD1, has no DNA check behind it. TRBV21-1 is given as a pseudogene. This CDR3 is 14 amino acids long. CDR3 nucleotide sequence: TGTGCCAGCAGCAAATATTCGGCAGGGAAGGGCTACACCTTC. Translating it yields CASSKYSAGKGYTF.

The chain joins TRBV10-3 to TRBJ2-7; D perhaps matches TRBD1 (5 bases). The germline V gene has CDR1 ENHRY and CDR2 SYGVKD. The CDR3 spans 15 residues. Trimming cost V 2 bases and J 6 bases, with 17 bases left between them. Here the CDR3 DNA reads TGTGCCATCAGTGAGGTTCGGCTGACCCAGGGCGAGCAGTACTTC. Its protein product is CAISEVRLTQGEQYF.

This clone was seen a few times. The chain is built from TRBV4-1 and TRBJ1-1; 9 nucleotides align to TRBD1. V shed 4 bases, J shed 4 bases, and the junction held 16 bases outside the gene matches. This CDR3 contains 18 residues. Germline lookup yields CDR1 MGHRA and CDR2 YSYEKL. CDR3 sequence (DNA): TGCGCCAGCAGCCGGTCCACGGACAGGGGTATCAGGGGCACTGAAGCTTTCTTT. This gives the protein CASSRSTDRGIRGTEAFF.

The chain couples TRBV28 to TRBJ2-7; weak D call: TRBD1 (5 bases). Trimming removed 8 bases at V and 3 bases at J, with 17 bases between. This CDR3 comprises 14 residues. Germline-derived CDR1 and CDR2 are MDHEN and SYDVKM. CDR3 residues: CASGLDRPSYEQYF. The CDR3, as DNA: TGTGCCAGCGGGTTAGACAGACCGAGCTACGAGCAGTACTTC.

This clone was counted between two and nine times. The J gene is TRBJ1-4, the V gene TRBV2, with a possible D match to TRBD1 (5 bases). Deletions cut 3 bases from V and 7 bases from J, with 9 bases between. CDR1 is SNHLY and CDR2 is FYNNEI in the germline V gene. CDR3 length equals 13 residues. In DNA, the CDR3 is TGTGCCAGCAGTGACCAGGGCAGTGAAAAACTGTTTTTT. Amino acids: CASSDQGSEKLFF.

CDR3 protein: CASSIKGASSYEQYF. CDR3 nucleotide sequence: TGTGCCAGCTCCATAAAGGGGGCTTCCTCCTACGAGCAGTACTTC. The chain employs TRBV18 and TRBJ2-7; 7 bases fit TRBD1. CDR3 size: 15 residues. With V trimmed by 6 bases and J by 0 bases, 8 bases remained unmatched. CDR1 is KGHSH and CDR2 is LQKENI in the germline V gene.

The chain uses TRBV29-1 and TRBJ2-2, with D perhaps matching TRBD2 (6 bases). Germline loops: CDR1 SQVTM, CDR2 ANQGSEA. The CDR3 consists of 13 residues. Trimming removed 7 bases at V and 1 base at J, with 10 bases between. CDR3 region: CSARRENTGELFF. In nucleotides, the CDR3 is TGCAGCGCCCGGCGGGAGAACACCGGGGAGCTGTTTTTT.

The chain recombines TRBV7-9 with TRBJ1-4, with a weak D call TRBD1 (5 bases). Trimming cost V 5 bases and J 5 bases, with 18 bases left between them. Germline V gene lookup returns CDR1 SEHNR and CDR2 FQNEAQ (reference sequence). CDR3 length: 16 residues. The DNA for the CDR3 is TGTGCCAGCAGCCACCCCTGGTCCAGGGAAAATGAAAAACTGTTTTTT. Its translation: CASSHPWSRENEKLFF.

The chain links TRBV12-1 to TRBJ2-4; the D segment call TRBD2 is taken from the table without a DNA check. TRBV12-1 is described as a pseudogene. The CDR3 has 20 residues. The CDR3 region has the DNA TGTGCCAGCAGCTTTGTAGGCTCTAGCGGGAGAGGTGCGGCCAAAAACATTCAGTACTTC. Translated: CASSFVGSSGRGAAKNIQYF.

The chain carries TRBV10-3 and TRBJ2-3; 7 nucleotides line up with TRBD2. Germline trimming cut 10 bases from V and 1 base from J; bases unmatched to any gene: 8. CDR3 size: 14 residues. CDR1 and CDR2 from the germline V gene are ENHRY and SYGVKD. CDR3 DNA sequence: TGTGCCACCCTAGGCGGGAGAGGCACAGATACGCAGTATTTT. Translated: CATLGGRGTDTQYF.

For this clone: At one boundary the junction diverges from the germline segment, which might be a read error. This rearrangement joins TRBV11-2 to TRBJ2-2; TRBD1 matches at 7 bases. There are 16 residues in the CDR3. The germline CDR1 and CDR2 sequences are SGHAT and FQNNGV. The CDR3 protein is CASSLRQGQLTWELFF. The CDR3 DNA reads as TGTGCCAGCAGCTTGCGCCAGGGACAGCTCACCTGGGAGCTGTTTTTT.

The J gene is TRBJ1-3, the V gene TRBV6-5; TRBD1 matches 9 bases. This CDR3 comprises 15 residues. The trim removed 7 bases at V and 9 bases at J, leaving 13 bases unmatched. The V gene's germline CDR1 is MNHEY and CDR2 SVGAGI. The CDR3 protein is CASKRTGDGGGTIYF. CDR3 in DNA: TGTGCCAGCAAGCGGACAGGGGATGGCGGGGGCACCATATATTTT.

A single count supports this clone. V is TRBV10-3 and J is TRBJ2-3; 11 bases align to TRBD2. V dropped 5 bases and J dropped 0; count of bases not matched to a gene: 10. The germline V gene encodes CDR1 ENHRY and CDR2 SYGVKD. The length of the CDR3 is 18 residues. CDR3 in DNA: TGTGCCATCAGTTCCCTAGCGGGGGGACCCTCTAGCACAGATACGCAGTATTTT. It specifies CAISSLAGGPSSTDTQYF.

This clone was detected once. The CDR3 DNA is TGCGCCAGCAGTAGGACAGAAAGCTCCTACGAGCAGTACTTC. Its protein is CASSRTESSYEQYF. The V and J genes are TRBV5-1 and TRBJ2-7; TRBD1 is a possible D gene (6 bases). V gave up 5 bases and J gave up 0 bases, with 12 bases separating them. Germline CDR1 is SGHRS and CDR2 is YFSETQ. CDR3 length: 14 amino acids.

The chain couples TRBV28 to TRBJ2-7; D uncertain. CDR1 is MDHEN, CDR2 SYDVKM, per germline. Trimming pared 3 bases from V and 3 bases from J, leaving 6 bases between. This CDR3 region has 12 residues. The CDR3 sequence: CASSLQYYEQYF. CDR3 DNA sequence: TGTGCCAGCAGTTTGCAGTACTACGAGCAGTACTTC.

This clone appeared a single time. The genes are TRBV11-2 and TRBJ1-1; 7 bases map to TRBD1. Germline V gene sequence: CDR1 SGHAT, CDR2 FQNNGV. V gave up 4 bases and J gave up 6 bases; unmatched junction bases: 11. The CDR3 sequence is 15 residues long. The CDR3 DNA sequence: TGTGCCAGCAGCTCCCGACAGGGACGACCTTCTGAAGCTTTCTTT. Its protein product is CASSSRQGRPSEAFF.

The CDR3 reads CASSQGGTPEETQYF. The CDR3 DNA reads TGCGCCAGCAGCCAAGGTGGCACGCCTGAAGAGACCCAGTACTTC. The V gene is TRBV4-3, the J gene TRBJ2-5; no definite D call. CDR3 size: 15 residues. V was clipped by 1 base and J by 3 bases, with 12 bases between them. Germline V CDR1 and CDR2: LGHNA, YSLEER.

The V and J genes are TRBV5-4 and TRBJ2-5, with D tentatively TRBD2 (5 bases). The CDR3 extends over 12 amino acids. Germline V gene lookup returns CDR1 SGHNT and CDR2 YYREEE (reference sequence). V dropped 0 bases and J dropped 11 bases, with 11 bases sitting between them. The CDR3 nucleotides read TGTGCCAGCAGCTTGGACGTCGGGGAGCAGTACTTC. As protein: CASSLDVGEQYF.

CDR3 in amino acids: CASRQSGGSYEQYF. In DNA form, the CDR3 reads TGTGCCAGCCGACAAAGCGGGGGGTCCTACGAGCAGTACTTC. This rearrangement joins TRBV21-1 to TRBJ2-7; the D call in the table, TRBD2, was not verified against the DNA. TRBV21-1 is assigned pseudogene status. This CDR3 is built from 14 residues.

V and J are TRBV5-6 and TRBJ1-4; 10 bases are shared with TRBD1. This CDR3 spans 16 amino acids. The V segment lost 0 bases and the J segment 5 bases; nucleotides outside the gene matches: 4. The germline V gene has CDR1 SGHDT and CDR2 YYEEEE. CDR3 coding DNA: TGTGCCAGCAGCTTGGAGACAGGGGGCCAAAATGAAAAACTGTTTTTT. It is translated as CASSLETGGQNEKLFF.

The chain carries TRBV27 and TRBJ2-2, with TRBD2 matching over 7 bases. Losses at the gene ends were 4 bases for V and 6 bases for J; bases not matched to a gene: 11. The CDR3 spans 16 residues. Germline CDR1 is MNHEY and CDR2 is SMNVEV (reference sequence). DNA for the CDR3: TGTGCCAGCAGTTCCCACCTGCGGGAGAGGTCCGGGGAGCTGTTTTTT. Translation gives CASSSHLRERSGELFF.

This sequence joins TRBV27 and TRBJ2-5; possibly TRBD2 for D (7 bases). The DNA end is more similar to TRBJ2-7, so the J call may be wrong. Germline V gives CDR1 MNHEY, CDR2 SMNVEV (reference sequence). CDR3 length equals 14 residues. The CDR3 coding sequence is TGTGCCAGCAGTCCAGCGGGACATGGTGGCGAGCAGTACTTC. Protein sequence: CASSPAGHGGEQYF.

V gene TRBV7-2 combines with J gene TRBJ2-5, with 13 positions matching TRBD2. Gene TRBJ2-7 matches the end of the DNA better, so the J call may be wrong. The V gene's germline CDR1 is SGHTA and CDR2 FQGNSA. This CDR3 has 15 residues. The DNA of the CDR3 is TGTGCCAGCATGGGGGGGACTAGCGGGAACTACGAGCAGTACTTC. Protein: CASMGGTSGNYEQYF.

The chain employs TRBV16 and TRBJ1-1; D is unclear. V was shortened by 0 bases and J by 2 bases, with 10 bases between the two germline ends. CDR3 length equals 15 residues. Germline V gene lookup returns CDR1 KGHSY and CDR2 FQNENV. This CDR3 reads CASSQSPQINTEAFF. CDR3 sequence (DNA): TGTGCCAGCAGCCAATCACCTCAGATAAACACTGAAGCTTTCTTT.

This clone appeared a single time. The chain uses TRBV13 and TRBJ1-2; D ambiguous. This CDR3 is built from 15 residues. The V and J ends lost 0 bases and 8 bases respectively, with 16 bases between them. Germline assignment: CDR1 PRHDT and CDR2 FYEKMQ (reference sequence). This CDR3 reads CASSLGRSYLGGYTF. CDR3 nucleotides: TGTGCCAGCAGCTTAGGCCGAAGCTACCTGGGCGGCTACACCTTC.